This is a list of T cell receptor beta chains from one sample in a study of tumor-infiltrating lymphocytes in primary liver carcinoma. TCRdb re-called the multiplex PCR reads with MiXCR, one entry per CDR3 protein. Here the sample spans about 320,000 distinct CDR3 sequences, 58% being singletons. Sequences were obtained from peripheral blood. These receptors originate from a woman under 40 with primary liver carcinoma and hepatitis B virus infection. The CDR3 runs from the conserved cysteine through the conserved F or W. The order of the fields is D gene, J gene, clone size, V gene, CDR3 DNA, CDR3 protein. D genes are given only for firm matches. For some rows the clone size is stated as once, few or many, or as a class when expanded; others skip it.

>NA|TRBJ2-1|NA|TRBV10-1
TGCTCCAGACTGACGGGTCCCTACTACAATGAGCAGTTCTTC
CSRLTGPYYNEQFF
>NA|TRBJ2-3|NA|TRBV13
TGTGCCAACACCGCCCGTCGGCGTCTCACGGATACGCAGTATTTT
CANTARRRLTDTQYF
>NA|TRBJ1-2|NA|TRBV7-8
TGTGCCAGCAGCTCCCGAAATGGGGGTCTTAGTGGGAGCTACACCTTC
CASSSRNGGLSGSYTF
>NA|TRBJ1-4|NA|TRBV4-1
TGCGCCAGCAGCCAAGATTGGGTAGGAGGTAATGAAAAACTGTTTTTT
CASSQDWVGGNEKLFF
>NA|TRBJ2-1|NA|TRBV11-3
TGTGTCAGCAGCTCCCGCGGAGACAGTAAGCAGTTCTTC
CVSSSRGDSKQFF
>NA|TRBJ1-3|NA|TRBV7-9
TGTGCCAGCAGCCAAGTATCTGGAAACACCATATATTTT
CASSQVSGNTIYF
>TRBD2|TRBJ2-2|many|TRBV12-3/TRBV12-4
TGTGCCAGCAGTCCTCGACTAGCGGGAGGGCCGGATACCGGGGAGCTGTTTTTT
CASSPRLAGGPDTGELFF
>TRBD2|TRBJ2-7|NA|TRBV6-1
TGTGCCAGCAGGGTAGCGGGCAGCTCCTACGAGCAGTACTTC
CASRVAGSSYEQYF
>NA|TRBJ2-3|NA|TRBV28
TGTGCCAGCACCAAAGGGGGATCAGGGGCAGATACGCAGTATTTT
CASTKGGSGADTQYF
>TRBD1|TRBJ1-2|many|TRBV6-5
TGTGCCAGCAGTATACAGGGGGCCGGGATGGGCTACACCTTC
CASSIQGAGMGYTF
>TRBD1|TRBJ1-2|many|TRBV4-3
TGCGCCAGCAGCCAAGACCGGGGACAGGGTGGCTATGGCTACACCTTC
CASSQDRGQGGYGYTF
>TRBD2|TRBJ2-1|few|TRBV7-9
TGTGCCAGCAGCTTATCCGGGAGGGCCAATGAGCAGTTCTTC
CASSLSGRANEQFF
>NA|TRBJ2-7|many|TRBV6-5
TGTGCCAGCAGACGAGGAGCTCCTGTCTTCTACGAGCAGTACTTC
CASRRGAPVFYEQYF
>NA|TRBJ2-1|NA|TRBV5-5
TGTGCCAGCAGCCCCCTCCGGGGCCAAAGTGAGCAGTTCTTC
CASSPLRGQSEQFF
>NA|TRBJ2-7|many|TRBV29-1
TGCAGCGTTGAAGATCACGGGCAGGGGCAGTACTTC
CSVEDHGQGQYF
>NA|TRBJ2-3|NA|TRBV10-3
TGTGCCATCACTGATAGCAGGGGCTCAGATACGCAGTATTTT
CAITDSRGSDTQYF
>TRBD2|TRBJ2-5|few|TRBV6-1
TGTGCCAGCAGTCCCGTTGGCCGGACCGGGAGGGAGACCCAGTACTTC
CASSPVGRTGRETQYF
>TRBD1|TRBJ2-1|NA|TRBV24-1
TGTGCCACCAGTGATGCCCCCGGGACAGGAGGTAATGAGCAGTTCTTC
CATSDAPGTGGNEQFF
>NA|TRBJ2-3|few|TRBV12-3/TRBV12-4
TGTACCAGCAGTTCTTCCACAGATACGCAGTATTTT
CTSSSSTDTQYF
>TRBD1|TRBJ2-7|NA|TRBV7-9
TGTGCCAGCAGCTTGCTCGCCGGACAGGGTCCCTCCTACGAGCAGTACTTC
CASSLLAGQGPSYEQYF
>NA|TRBJ2-7|NA|TRBV6-2/TRBV6-3
TGTGCCAGCAGCTCGGGGTCTAACCCCTACGAGCAGTGCTTC
CASSSGSNPYEQCF
>NA|TRBJ2-5|NA|TRBV11-2
TGTGCCAGCAGCTTAAGGTCGGAGTACCAAGTGACCCAGTACTTC
CASSLRSEYQVTQYF
>NA|TRBJ2-1|NA|TRBV5-5
TGTGCCAGCAGTCTGGACAGCGGCAATGAGCGGTTCTTC
CASSLDSGNERFF
>NA|TRBJ2-2|few|TRBV12-3/TRBV12-4
TGTGCCAGCAGTTCAAGTTCAACTTCGAACACCGGGGAGCTGTTTTTT
CASSSSSTSNTGELFF
>TRBD2|TRBJ2-1|NA|TRBV14
TGTGCCAGCAGCCACTGGACTAGCGGCCGAAATGAGCAGTTCTTC
CASSHWTSGRNEQFF
>NA|TRBJ2-5|once|TRBV11-2
TGTGCCGGCAGCACACTCAAGGGGCCCCAAGGGACCCAGTACTTC
CAGSTLKGPQGTQYF
>NA|TRBJ1-1|NA|TRBV5-1
TGCGCCAGCATAGACTCATCATCTGAAGCTTTCTTT
CASIDSSSEAFF
>NA|TRBJ2-1|few|TRBV5-6
TGTGCCAGTAGTTTAACTACAGGAGTCTCTTACAATGAGCAGTTCTTC
CASSLTTGVSYNEQFF
>TRBD1|TRBJ1-2|many|TRBV6-1
TGTGCCAGCAGTAATACAGGGGCCTGGGGCTATGGCTACACCTTC
CASSNTGAWGYGYTF
>TRBD2|TRBJ2-1|NA|TRBV6-2/TRBV6-3
TGTGTCAGCAGGGCGGGAGGGCCTTCGAAGAATGAGCAGTTCTTC
CVSRAGGPSKNEQFF
>TRBD2|TRBJ2-1|NA|TRBV13
TGTGCCAGCAGCCTCTGGACTAGCGGGGCATACAATGAGCAATTCTTC
CASSLWTSGAYNEQFF
>NA|TRBJ2-5|once|TRBV11-2
TGTGCCAGCAGCTTGGGGACCCAGTACTTC
CASSLGTQYF
>TRBD1|TRBJ1-6|many|TRBV6-6
TGTGCCAGCAGGACAGGGCCCTATAATTCACCCCTCCACTTT
CASRTGPYNSPLHF
>NA|TRBJ2-7|NA|TRBV14
TGTGCCAACAGGCAAGGTTGGAGGGGGCAGGGAAATTACGAGCAGTACTTC
CANRQGWRGQGNYEQYF
>TRBD1|TRBJ2-5|once|TRBV5-6
TGTGCCAGCAGCTCGACCGGGACAGACTCTCGGGAGACCCAGTACTTC
CASSSTGTDSRETQYF
>NA|TRBJ1-2|NA|TRBV7-3
TGTGCCAGCAGCTTAAGCGACAGCAACCTCTATGGCTACACCTTC
CASSLSDSNLYGYTF
>NA|TRBJ1-2|many|TRBV29-1
TGCAGCGTTGCTGACAGTAACTATGGCTACACCTTC
CSVADSNYGYTF
>NA|TRBJ2-7|many|TRBV4-1
TGCGCCAGCAGTCAAAACAACAAGGACGAGCAGTACTTC
CASSQNNKDEQYF
>TRBD1|TRBJ1-1|NA|TRBV7-9
TGTGCCAGCAGCTTAGCGATTATTACTAAAGGGGGCGGGAACACTGAAGCTTTCTTT
CASSLAIITKGGGNTEAFF
>TRBD1|TRBJ2-6|NA|TRBV7-9
TGTGCCAGCAGCTTAACCAGGGGGTCCTCTGGGGCCAACGTCCTGACTTTC
CASSLTRGSSGANVLTF